The clone carrying this T cell receptor (beta chain) came up many times. Its antigen is still unknown. The record originates from a study of T cells after yellow fever vaccination. The CDR3 consists of 15 residues. Per the germline V gene, CDR1 is MNHEY and CDR2 is SVGAGI. With V trimmed by 6 bases and J by 4 bases, 12 bases remained unmatched. 5'RACE template switching produced TCR cDNA carrying a universal primer site and UMIs. TCRdb re-derived calls from the 5' RACE reads in MiXCR, one entry per CDR3 protein. The table shows hundreds of thousands of distinct CDR3 sequences, with more than 5.5% occurring only once. Study observations and caveats: Within FACS-sorted repertoires, abundant clonotypes contaminating from the bulk population could be present.

The chain carries TRBV6-5 and TRBJ2-7; 7 bases align to TRBD1. The sample here was PBMCs, taken 5 days after the yellow fever booster vaccination. The clonotype comes from a man in his thirties or forties who received the YFV17D yellow fever vaccine. This CDR3 is CASRVSGTVVYEQYF. CDR3 sequence (DNA): TGTGCCAGCAGGGTCTCCGGGACAGTGGTTTACGAGCAGTACTTC.